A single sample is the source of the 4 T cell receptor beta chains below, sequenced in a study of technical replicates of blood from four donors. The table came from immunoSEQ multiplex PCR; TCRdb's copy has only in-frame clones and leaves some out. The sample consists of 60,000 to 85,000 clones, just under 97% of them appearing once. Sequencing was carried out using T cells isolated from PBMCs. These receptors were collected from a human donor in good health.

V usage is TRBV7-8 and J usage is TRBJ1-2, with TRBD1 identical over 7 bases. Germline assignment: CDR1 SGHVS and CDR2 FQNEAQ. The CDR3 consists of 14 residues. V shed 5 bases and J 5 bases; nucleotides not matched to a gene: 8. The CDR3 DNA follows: TGTGCCAGCAGCACGACCCCACAGGGGTATGGCTACACCTTC. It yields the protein CASSTTPQGYGYTF.

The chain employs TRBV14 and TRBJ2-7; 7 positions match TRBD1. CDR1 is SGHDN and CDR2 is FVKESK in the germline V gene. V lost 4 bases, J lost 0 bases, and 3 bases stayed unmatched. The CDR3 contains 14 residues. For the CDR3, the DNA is TGTGCCAGCAGCCCGGGGACAGACTCCTACGAGCAGTACTTC. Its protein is CASSPGTDSYEQYF.

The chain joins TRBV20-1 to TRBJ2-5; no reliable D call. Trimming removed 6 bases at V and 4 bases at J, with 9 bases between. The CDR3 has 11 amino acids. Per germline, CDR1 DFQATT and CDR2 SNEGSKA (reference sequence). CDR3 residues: CSATNRETQYF. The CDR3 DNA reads TGCAGTGCCACGAACAGAGAGACCCAGTACTTC.

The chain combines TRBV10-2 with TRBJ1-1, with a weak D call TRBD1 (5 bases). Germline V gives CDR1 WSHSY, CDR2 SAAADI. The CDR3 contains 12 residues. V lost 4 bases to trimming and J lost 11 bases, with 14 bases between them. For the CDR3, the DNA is TGCGCCAGCAGTGTTCAGGGTAATGGCGCTTTCTTT. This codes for CASSVQGNGAFF.